The clone carrying this TCR beta chain was seen repeatedly, ten times or more. The target antigen is unknown. This sample was taken from a study of Graves' ophthalmopathy and Graves' hyperthyroidism. Study-level information: No ophthalmopathy within 18 months of follow-up signified stable hyperthyroidism. Broader study findings: Most expanded clonotypes from thyroid (those above 0.001 frequency) were also found in blood.

The CDR3 totals 13 residues. CDR1 and CDR2 (germline): DFQATT, SNEGSKA (reference sequence). Trimming took 4 bases from V and 4 from J, leaving 14 bases between them. Amplified TCR beta CDR3 regions were obtained using RNA transcripts as template. In the first round, RT-PCR was carried out with HTBI primers, and a multiplex PCR formed the second round. TCRdb reanalysed the multiplex PCR reads using MiXCR and keeps one entry per CDR3 protein. The sample lists more than 1,000,000 distinct CDR3 sequences; 35% to 40% were seen once. The chain combines TRBV20-1 with TRBJ2-7; D unresolved. The sequence was obtained from an adult man with Graves' hyperthyroidism. Sequenced material: peripheral blood or thyroid tissue (not recorded which). The CDR3: CSATRPGPYEQYF. The DNA of the CDR3 is TGCAGTGCTACCCGCCCGGGCCCATACGAGCAGTACTTC.